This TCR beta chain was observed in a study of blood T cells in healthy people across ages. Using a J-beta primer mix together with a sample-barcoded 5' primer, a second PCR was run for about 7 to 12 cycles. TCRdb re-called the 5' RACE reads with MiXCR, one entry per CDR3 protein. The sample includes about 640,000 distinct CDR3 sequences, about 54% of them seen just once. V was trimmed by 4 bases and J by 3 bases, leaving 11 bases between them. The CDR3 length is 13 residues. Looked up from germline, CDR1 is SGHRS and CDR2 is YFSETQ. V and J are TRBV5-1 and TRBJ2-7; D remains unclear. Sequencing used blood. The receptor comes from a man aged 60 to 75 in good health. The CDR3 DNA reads TGCGCCAGCAGCACCGGGTCCTACTACGAGCAGTACTTC. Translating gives CASSTGSYYEQYF.